These T cell receptor beta chains were read from a single sample in a study of blood T cell repertoires in COVID-19. Assay: immunoSEQ multiplex PCR; the TCRdb copy retains only in-frame clones and omits some. The sample shows roughly 300,000 clones, 86% of them seen only once. Sequenced material: peripheral blood. These receptors were obtained from a woman aged 50 to 65 with acute or convalescent COVID-19. CDR3s include the opening cysteine and the closing phenylalanine or tryptophan. Each record gives: J gene, V gene, clone size, D gene, CDR3 protein, CDR3 DNA. The D gene is left open where the match is weak. Expanded clones get a size class; other rows say once, few or many, or leave the size out.

TRBJ2-7 | TRBV18 | . | TRBD1 | CASSHAGQGVTGVPSYEQYF | TGTGCCAGCTCACACGCAGGACAGGGGGTAACGGGAGTTCCTTCCTACGAGCAGTACTTC
TRBJ1-4 | TRBV4-3 | few | . | CASSPDRSEKLFF | TGCGCCAGCAGCCCCGATAGAAGCGAAAAACTGTTTTTT
TRBJ1-1 | TRBV19 | . | . | CASSIGASAFF | TGTGCCAGTAGTATTGGAGCTTCCGCTTTCTTT
TRBJ2-7 | TRBV28 | few | TRBD1 | CASSLARGIDEQYF | TGTGCCAGCAGTTTGGCCAGGGGGATTGACGAGCAGTACTTC
TRBJ1-1 | TRBV6-4 | . | . | CASSVNTNTEAFF | TGTGCCAGCAGTGTCAACACGAACACTGAAGCTTTCTTT
TRBJ2-1 | TRBV28 | . | TRBD2 | CASDGGLGTSAYNEQFF | TGTGCCAGCGATGGGGGTTTAGGGACTAGCGCGTACAATGAGCAGTTCTTC
TRBJ1-5 | TRBV24-1 | . | . | CATSGNQGEGNQPQHF | TGTGCCACCAGTGGTAATCAGGGCGAAGGCAATCAGCCCCAGCATTTT
TRBJ2-2 | TRBV18 | . | . | CASSPRIRSGPANTGELFF | TGTGCCAGCTCACCACGTATTCGCAGCGGCCCCGCGAACACCGGGGAGCTGTTTTTT
TRBJ1-1 | TRBV19 | . | . | CAGTTGYRSFFF | TGTGCCGGAACGACGGGATACCGAAGCTTTTTCTTT
TRBJ2-7 | TRBV4-1 | . | . | CASSLSTRQANYEQYF | TGCGCCAGCAGCCTCTCCACCCGACAGGCGAACTACGAGCAGTACTTC
TRBJ1-4 | TRBV18 | . | TRBD1 | CASSLRTGVEKLFF | TGTGCCAGCTCACTACGGACAGGGGTTGAAAAACTGTTTTTT
TRBJ1-3 | TRBV9 | . | . | CASSVGGSNTIYF | TGTGCCAGCAGCGTAGGAGGGTCCAACACCATATATTTT
TRBJ2-1 | TRBV6-4 | . | TRBD2 | CASSLTSTSLISRNEQFF | TGTGCCAGCAGTCTTACCTCGACTAGCCTAATATCCCGCAATGAGCAGTTCTTC
TRBJ1-2 | TRBV10-2 | . | . | CASSESHRAYGYTF | TGCGCCAGCAGTGAGTCGCACAGGGCCTATGGCTACACCTTC
TRBJ1-5 | TRBV19 | . | . | CASSSGHLSNQPQHF | TGTGCCAGTAGTTCGGGACACCTTAGCAATCAGCCCCAGCATTTT
TRBJ1-4 | TRBV2 | . | . | CASSDRRGEKLFF | TGTGCCAGCAGTGACAGGAGGGGCGAAAAACTGTTTTTT
TRBJ2-7 | TRBV7-3 | . | TRBD1 | CASSLSRDSYEQYF | TGTGCCAGCAGCTTGTCCCGGGACAGCTACGAGCAGTACTTC
TRBJ2-3 | TRBV27 | . | TRBD2 | CASSFSGRSTDTQYF | TGTGCCAGCAGTTTTAGCGGGAGGAGCACAGATACGCAGTATTTT
TRBJ1-2 | TRBV19 | few | . | CASSIDLWAVYGYTF | TGTGCCAGTAGTATAGATCTCTGGGCTGTCTATGGCTACACCTTC
TRBJ2-7 | TRBV19 | . | TRBD1 | CASNPSGTGSYEQYF | TGTGCCAGTAACCCCTCCGGGACAGGGTCCTACGAGCAGTACTTC
TRBJ1-4 | TRBV4-3 | . | . | CASSQSWTRNEKLFF | TGCGCCAGCAGCCAATCCTGGACAAGAAATGAAAAACTGTTTTTT
TRBJ1-5 | TRBV3-1/TRBV3-2 | . | . | CASSPEAGSNQPQHF | TGTGCCAGCAGCCCCGAGGCGGGGAGCAATCAGCCCCAGCATTTT
TRBJ2-7 | TRBV7-2 | . | TRBD1 | CASSLASQGADEQYF | TGTGCCAGCAGCTTAGCGTCCCAGGGGGCCGACGAGCAGTACTTC
TRBJ2-3 | TRBV5-1 | . | TRBD2 | CASSLPSSGGQADTQYF | TGCGCCAGCAGCTTGCCTTCCTCGGGAGGGCAAGCAGATACGCAGTATTTT
TRBJ2-3 | TRBV28 | . | . | CATRRSGRSTDTQYF | TGTGCCACCCGGCGGAGCGGGCGGAGCACAGATACGCAGTATTTT
TRBJ2-6 | TRBV18 | . | TRBD2 | CASSPLAGGAVSGANVLTF | TGTGCCAGCTCACCGCTAGCGGGAGGGGCCGTCTCTGGGGCCAACGTCCTGACTTTC
TRBJ1-1 | TRBV6-5 | . | . | CASSSGTEAFF | TGTGCCAGCAGTTCGGGGACTGAAGCTTTCTTT
TRBJ2-5 | TRBV15 | . | . | CATSRGGRQETQYF | TGTGCCACCAGCAGAGGTGGCAGACAAGAGACCCAGTACTTC
TRBJ2-7 | TRBV18 | . | . | CASSPPSAEQYF | TGTGCCAGCTCACCACCTAGCGCCGAGCAGTACTTC
TRBJ2-7 | TRBV28 | . | . | CASSLGWGGGEQYF | TGTGCCAGCAGTTTAGGGTGGGGAGGTGGCGAGCAGTACTTC
TRBJ2-1 | TRBV18 | few | . | CASSPPLDTTGGAQSGYNEQFF | TGTGCCAGCTCACCCCCCCTGGACACGACTGGGGGGGCGCAGAGTGGGTACAATGAGCAGTTCTTC
TRBJ2-3 | TRBV5-6 | . | TRBD2 | CASSFGTRGTDTQYF | TGTGCCAGCAGCTTCGGGACTAGAGGCACAGATACGCAGTATTTT
TRBJ2-5 | TRBV4-1 | . | TRBD1 | CASSLQGRETQYF | TGCGCCAGCAGCCTACAGGGGCGAGAGACCCAGTACTTC
TRBJ1-4 | TRBV18 | . | . | CASSPFISTNEKLFF | TGTGCCAGCTCACCATTTATATCAACTAATGAAAAACTGTTTTTT
TRBJ1-3 | TRBV5-8 | . | . | CASSLGTGTGNTIYF | TGTGCCAGCAGCTTGGGAACAGGGACTGGAAACACCATATATTTT
TRBJ2-1 | TRBV10-3 | . | . | CAISEPRIGNEQFF | TGTGCCATCAGTGAACCGAGGATTGGCAATGAGCAGTTCTTC
TRBJ2-7 | TRBV4-3 | . | TRBD2 | CASSQDHSGRVGEQYF | TGCGCCAGCAGCCAAGATCATAGCGGGAGAGTGGGCGAGCAGTACTTC
TRBJ2-4 | TRBV11-2 | . | . | CASSLGLSKNIQYF | TGTGCCAGCAGCTTAGGGCTTTCCAAAAACATTCAGTACTTC
TRBJ2-6 | TRBV19 | . | . | CASSIRQGQSSGANVLTF | TGTGCCAGTAGTATCAGACAAGGACAGTCCTCTGGGGCCAACGTCCTGACTTTC
TRBJ1-1 | TRBV19 | . | . | CASSIVLNTEAFF | TGTGCCAGTAGTATAGTCTTGAACACTGAAGCTTTCTTT
TRBJ1-1 | TRBV7-2 | . | . | CASSYARDTEAFF | TGTGCCAGCAGCTATGCCCGGGACACTGAAGCTTTCTTT
TRBJ1-2 | TRBV5-1 | . | TRBD1 | CASSLVSGGEGGYTF | TGCGCCAGCAGCTTGGTCTCAGGGGGCGAGGGTGGCTACACCTTC
TRBJ2-7 | TRBV7-9 | . | . | CASSLEFGFASENHEQYF | TGTGCCAGCAGCTTAGAATTTGGGTTTGCTAGCGAGAATCACGAGCAGTACTTC
TRBJ2-3 | TRBV24-1 | . | TRBD1 | CATSENQDRSDTQYF | TGTGCCACCAGTGAAAACCAGGACAGGTCAGATACGCAGTATTTT
TRBJ2-3 | TRBV24-1 | . | . | CATSGGAGSTDTQYF | TGTGCCACCAGTGGCGGGGCAGGGTCCACAGATACGCAGTATTTT
TRBJ2-7 | TRBV7-3 | once | TRBD2 | CASSITGGSYEQYF | TGTGCCAGCAGCATAACGGGAGGGTCCTACGAGCAGTACTTC